The 20 T cell receptor beta chains below all came from one sample that was sequenced in a study of cytotoxic CD8 clonotypes in ibrutinib-treated CLL. Assay: immunoSEQ multiplex PCR; the TCRdb copy retains only in-frame clones and omits some. The sample contains approximately 130,000 clones, roughly 84% of which appear only once. This specimen consisted of PBMCs, obtained after 24 months of ibrutinib treatment. Every receptor here comes from a human donor with chronic lymphocytic leukemia.

J is TRBJ2-3 and V is TRBV10-3; D is uncertain. V was trimmed by 8 bases and J by 3 bases, leaving 6 bases between them. The CDR3 runs 11 residues. From germline, CDR1 is ENHRY and CDR2 SYGVKD. CDR3 region: CAIGETDTQYF. The CDR3 region has the DNA TGTGCCATCGGCGAAACAGATACGCAGTATTTT.

The table lists this clone with a few counts. This chain links TRBV9 with TRBJ1-1, with D possibly TRBD1 on 5 matching bases. The CDR3 spans 16 residues. CDR1 is SGDLS, CDR2 YYNGEE, per germline. The V end lost 2 bases, the J end lost 1 base, and 15 bases lay between the germline ends. The CDR3 DNA sequence: TGTGCCAGCAGCGTGACTCCGACAGCCTCGAACACTGAAGCTTTCTTT. This encodes CASSVTPTASNTEAFF. Full variable domain (outside the CDR3, taken from reference TRBV9 and TRBJ1-1): DSGVTQTPKHLITATGQRVTLRCSPRSGDLSVYWYQQSLDQGLQFLIQYYNGEERAKGNILERFSAQQFPDLHSELNLSSLELGDSALYFCASSVTPTASNTEAFFGQGTRLTVV.

In this sample, this clone turned up once. The genes are TRBV14 and TRBJ2-7; D uncertain. CDR1 SGHDN and CDR2 FVKESK come from the germline V gene. V was trimmed by 0 bases and J by 3 bases, leaving 6 bases between them. This CDR3 spans 13 amino acids. The CDR3 sequence is CASSQDPFYEQYF. For the CDR3, the DNA is TGTGCCAGCAGCCAAGACCCCTTCTACGAGCAGTACTTC. The complete variable domain, with remaining parts taken from reference TRBV14 and TRBJ2-7, reads EAGVTQFPSHSVIEKGQTVTLRCDPISGHDNLYWYRRVMGKEIKFLLHFVKESKQDESGMPNNRFLAERTGGTYSTLKVQPAELEDSGVYFCASSQDPFYEQYFGPGTRLTVT.

J is TRBJ2-7 and V is TRBV30; 8 positions agree with TRBD1. Looked up from germline, CDR1 is GTSNPN and CDR2 is SVGIG (reference sequence). Trimming removed 3 bases from V and 5 bases from J; junction bases left unmatched: 9. This CDR3 comprises 14 residues. The CDR3 sequence is CAWRIMGQVNEQYF. In DNA form, the CDR3 reads TGTGCCTGGAGGATAATGGGACAGGTGAACGAGCAGTACTTC.

The J gene is TRBJ1-2, the V gene TRBV9, with 7 bases lining up with TRBD1. Germline trimming cut 0 bases from V and 7 bases from J; bases unmatched to any gene: 3. This CDR3 contains 13 residues. Germline lookup yields CDR1 SGDLS and CDR2 YYNGEE. CDR3 nucleotides: TGTGCCAGCAGCGTAGACAGGGGAAGTGGCTACACCTTC. Translating gives CASSVDRGSGYTF. Full variable domain (missing parts from reference TRBV9 and TRBJ1-2): DSGVTQTPKHLITATGQRVTLRCSPRSGDLSVYWYQQSLDQGLQFLIQYYNGEERAKGNILERFSAQQFPDLHSELNLSSLELGDSALYFCASSVDRGSGYTFGSGTRLTVV.

V usage is TRBV7-2 and J usage is TRBJ2-6, with TRBD2 matching over 13 bases. There are 17 residues in the CDR3. CDR1 and CDR2 (germline): SGHTA, FQGNSA. V trimming: 4 bases; J trimming: 2 bases; junction bases outside the gene matches: 2. CDR3 bases: TGTGCCAGCAGCTCTACTAGCGGGGGGGCTGGGGCCAACGTCCTGACTTTC. Translation: CASSSTSGGAGANVLTF.

The rearrangement uses TRBV30 and TRBJ2-6, with TRBD1 matching over 7 bases. The CDR3 spans 15 residues. V trimming: 5 bases; J trimming: 2 bases; junction bases outside the gene matches: 6. Germline V gene data show CDR1 as GTSNPN and CDR2 as SVGIG (reference sequence). The CDR3 nucleotides read TGTGCCTGGGTCACAGGGGTTGCTGGGGCCAACGTCCTGACTTTC. Residues: CAWVTGVAGANVLTF.

The CDR3 region is CASSLGAGAREAFF. Here the CDR3 DNA reads TGTGCCAGCAGCTTGGGTGCGGGGGCGAGGGAAGCTTTCTTT. The chain joins TRBV5-5 to TRBJ1-1, with D possibly TRBD1 on 6 matching bases. The CDR3 is 14 residues long. Germline CDR1 SGHKS, CDR2 YYEKEE (reference sequence). V lost 0 bases, J lost 8 bases, and 14 bases lay in between.

The V call is TRBV12-5, the J call TRBJ1-1; D not resolved. CDR1 is LGHNT and CDR2 is FRNRAP in the germline V gene. Trimming took off 2 bases at V and 0 bases at J, with 4 bases between the two ends. The CDR3 is 13 amino acids. CDR3 nucleotides: TGTGCTAGTGGTTTGTACCTGAACACTGAAGCTTTCTTT. It encodes CASGLYLNTEAFF.

The chain combines TRBV6-4 with TRBJ2-2; D unresolved. CDR1 and CDR2 from the germline V gene are MRHNA and SNTAGT. V was cut by 6 bases and J by 0 bases, with 5 bases left in between. CDR3 size: 13 residues. CDR3 protein: CASRLANTGELFF. The CDR3 nucleotides read TGTGCCAGCAGACTCGCGAACACCGGGGAGCTGTTTTTT.

This chain uses TRBV28 with TRBJ1-4, with D tentatively TRBD1 (6 bases). The CDR3 is made up of 15 amino acids. V gave up 5 bases and J gave up 5 bases, with 15 bases separating them. In germline, CDR1 is MDHEN, CDR2 SYDVKM. The CDR3 spells CASSPRGGANEKLFF. CDR3 nucleotides: TGTGCCAGCAGTCCCCGCGGGGGGGCAAATGAAAAACTGTTTTTT.

The chain recombines TRBV11-3 with TRBJ2-2; TRBD1 aligns across 7 bases. This CDR3 has 16 amino acids. Germline trimming cut 2 bases from V and 7 bases from J; bases unmatched to any gene: 10. Per the germline V gene, CDR1 is SGHNT and CDR2 is YENEEA. Here the CDR3 DNA reads TGTGCCAGCAGCTTAATAGTTGCCAGGGGGAACGGGGAGCTGTTTTTT. It codes for CASSLIVARGNGELFF.

The rearrangement joins TRBV9 to TRBJ2-1; perhaps TRBD2 as D (5 bases). CDR3 size: 14 residues. CDR1 is SGDLS, CDR2 YYNGEE, per germline. V was clipped by 3 bases and J by 4 bases, with 11 bases between them. The chain's CDR3 is CASSGGRDYNEQFF. The CDR3 bases are TGTGCCAGCAGCGGAGGGCGCGATTACAATGAGCAGTTCTTC.

J is TRBJ1-5 and V is TRBV4-1; maybe TRBD1 (5 bases). V shed 0 bases and J shed 11 bases, with 17 bases lying between them. CDR1 and CDR2 (germline): MGHRA, YSYEKL. CDR3 length: 15 amino acids. CDR3 protein: CASSQDPGPGRAQHF. The CDR3 DNA reads TGCGCCAGCAGCCAAGATCCGGGGCCAGGTAGGGCCCAGCATTTT.

The chain employs TRBV2 and TRBJ2-3; 15 positions match TRBD2. This CDR3 is built from 17 residues. V dropped 8 bases and J dropped 0; count of bases not matched to a gene: 6. CDR1 and CDR2 (germline): SNHLY, FYNNEI. CDR3 sequence (DNA): TGTGCCAGCCGTAGGACTAGCGGGGGGGGGAGCACAGATACGCAGTATTTT. Its translation: CASRRTSGGGSTDTQYF. The full variable domain, rest sourced from reference TRBV2 and TRBJ2-3, is EPEVTQTPSHQVTQMGQEVILRCVPISNHLYFYWYRQILGQKVEFLVSFYNNEISEKSEIFDDQFSVERPDGSNFTLKIRSTKLEDSAMYFCASRRTSGGGSTDTQYFGPGTRLTVL.

The V and J genes are TRBV27 and TRBJ1-5; tentatively, D is TRBD1 (6 bases). Germline lookup yields CDR1 MNHEY and CDR2 SMNVEV (reference sequence). Trimming stripped 4 bases from V and 1 base from J, with 11 bases between. This CDR3 spans 15 amino acids. In DNA form, the CDR3 reads TGTGCCAGCAGTTACACAGGGTTCAGCAATCAGCCCCAGCATTTT. Protein sequence: CASSYTGFSNQPQHF.

This clone was detected once. The chain carries TRBV5-4 and TRBJ1-1; D unresolved. V dropped 4 bases and J dropped 2 bases, with 12 bases sitting between them. Germline lookup yields CDR1 SGHNT and CDR2 YYREEE (reference sequence). This CDR3 contains 14 residues. Here the CDR3 reads CASSQTGINTEAFF. The CDR3 DNA follows: TGTGCCAGCAGCCAAACCGGGATAAACACTGAAGCTTTCTTT.

To note about this clone: The same CDR3 can be traced to other DNA sequences in this sample. The V call is TRBV6-5, the J call TRBJ2-3, with TRBD2 matching over 7 bases. Germline V gene sequence: CDR1 MNHEY, CDR2 SVGAGI. J lost 1 base, V lost 0 bases, and 4 bases had no gene match. The CDR3 runs to 16 residues. This chain's CDR3 is CASSYSGGGGTDTQYF. CDR3 nucleotides: TGTGCCAGCAGTTACTCGGGCGGGGGAGGCACAGATACGCAGTATTTT.

The chain is built from TRBV28 and TRBJ1-1; D is uncertain. Between the trimmed V and J ends, which lost 5 bases and 3 bases, there was a span of 7 bases. The CDR3 is 12 amino acids. The V gene's germline CDR1 is MDHEN and CDR2 SYDVKM. The CDR3 nucleotides read TGTGCCAGCAGTCTTCTCTACACTGAAGCTTTCTTT. Protein: CASSLLYTEAFF. The variable domain in full, with the rest retrieved from reference TRBV28 and TRBJ1-1, is DVKVTQSSRYLVKRTGEKVFLECVQDMDHENMFWYRQDPGLGLRLIYFSYDVKMKEKGDIPEGYSVSREKKERFSLILESASTNQTSMYLCASSLLYTEAFFGQGTRLTVV.

The chain recombines TRBV7-9 with TRBJ1-1; 11 bases map to TRBD1. This CDR3 has 16 residues. Germline CDR1 SEHNR, CDR2 FQNEAQ (reference sequence). The V segment lost 7 bases and the J segment 5 bases; nucleotides outside the gene matches: 12. CDR3 protein: CASNSQGGQGDTEAFF. CDR3 DNA sequence: TGTGCCAGCAACTCTCAAGGGGGACAGGGGGATACTGAAGCTTTCTTT.